The 32 T cell receptor beta chains below were found in one sample sequenced in a study of beta chain features in type 1 diabetes listed by TCRdb under 2018. Library generation was performed with the immunoSEQ multiplex PCR assay. All of the isolated RNA was reverse transcribed with the High Capacity cDNA Reverse Transcription Kit, so expressed TCRB transcripts were sequenced. TCRdb's version of the immuneACCESS table is confined to in-frame rearrangements and falls short of the full clone set. An unresolved V gene accounts for under half of the shortfall where checked; the remainder is of unknown origin. This sample holds about 360,000 clones; approximately 12% were observed only once. Approximately 0.015% of the sample is held by the ten biggest clonotypes. The specimen sequenced was naive CD4+ T cells from blood. In light of the paper, this sample's cell subset or site label describes: true naive CD4+ T cells. The receptors come from a young man in good health.

This clone has a handful of counts. This chain uses TRBV4-3 with TRBJ1-3; 9 nucleotides line up with TRBD1. Germline assignment: CDR1 LGHNA and CDR2 YSLEER. There are 15 residues in the CDR3. Trimming cost V 1 base and J 4 bases; bases outside gene matches: 2. CDR3 sequence: CASSQGGTGGNTIYF. CDR3 bases: TGCGCCAGCAGCCAAGGCGGGACAGGGGGAAACACCATATATTTT.

The rearrangement joins TRBV18 to TRBJ2-1, with 11 bases fitting TRBD2. Trimming removed 0 bases from V and 10 bases from J; junction bases left unmatched: 11. The CDR3 is made up of 17 amino acids. Germline V gene data show CDR1 as KGHSH and CDR2 as LQKENI. The CDR3: CASSPPESLAGVVEQFF. The DNA for the CDR3 is TGTGCCAGCTCACCACCGGAATCACTAGCGGGAGTAGTAGAGCAGTTCTTC.

The V call is TRBV15, the J call TRBJ1-4, with D uncertain. V was shortened by 5 bases and J by 17 bases, with 15 bases between the two germline ends. The CDR3 is 11 residues long. Per the germline V gene, CDR1 is LNHNV and CDR2 is YYDKDF (reference sequence). This CDR3 reads CATSSSTNLFF. Here the CDR3 DNA reads TGTGCCACCAGCTCGAGCACCAATCTATTTTTT.

In its sample, this clone was seen a few times. This chain joins TRBV29-1 and TRBJ2-3; 8 bases agree with TRBD1. Germline CDR1 SQVTM, CDR2 ANQGSEA. With V trimmed by 0 bases and J by 1 base, 3 bases remained unmatched. There are 15 residues in the CDR3. CDR3 coding DNA: TGCAGCGTTGAAGATGTGGGACAGGGCACAGATACGCAGTATTTT. It is translated as CSVEDVGQGTDTQYF.

This clone was observed at least ten times. J is TRBJ2-4 and V is TRBV29-1; 8 nucleotides line up with TRBD2. The germline V gene encodes CDR1 SQVTM and CDR2 ANQGSEA. The CDR3 contains 11 residues. V shed 5 bases, J shed 6 bases, and the junction held 0 bases outside the gene matches. CDR3 amino acids: CSVLAGNIQYF. The CDR3 DNA reads TGCAGCGTTCTAGCGGGAAACATTCAGTACTTC.

The J gene is TRBJ2-2, the V gene TRBV9, with TRBD1 matching over 10 bases. The ends lost 7 bases at V and 6 bases at J; junction bases unmatched: 12. The CDR3 has 16 amino acids. Germline CDR1 is SGDLS and CDR2 is YYNGEE. Written as DNA, the CDR3 is TGTGCCAGCCATCAAACCGGGACAGGGGAGGCCGGGGAGCTGTTTTTT. Residues: CASHQTGTGEAGELFF.

The table lists this clone with a few counts. The chain has TRBV30 and TRBJ1-1; D unclear. V dropped 2 bases and J dropped 4 bases, with 14 bases sitting between them. Germline V CDR1 and CDR2: GTSNPN, SVGIG (reference sequence). The CDR3 is 14 residues long. The DNA of the CDR3 is TGTGCCTGGAGTTTACGAGGCGCGCTCACTGAAGCTTTCTTT. Amino acids: CAWSLRGALTEAFF.

This clone occurred a few times. The chain employs TRBV9 and TRBJ2-2; TRBD1 aligns across 7 bases. J was trimmed by 1 base and V by 4 bases; bases with no gene match: 10. There are 17 residues in the CDR3. CDR1 SGDLS and CDR2 YYNGEE come from the germline V gene. The CDR3 coding sequence is TGTGCCAGCAGCTTAGTTCAGGACAGGAGGAACACCGGGGAGCTGTTTTTT. Its protein is CASSLVQDRRNTGELFF.

This chain links TRBV30 with TRBJ1-2; no definite D call. This CDR3 is 13 amino acids long. The V end was cut by 1 base, the J end by 3 bases, with 9 bases between. Looked up from germline, CDR1 is GTSNPN and CDR2 is SVGIG (reference sequence). The chain's CDR3 is CAWSARRDYGYTF. The CDR3 DNA reads as TGTGCCTGGAGTGCCAGACGGGACTATGGCTACACCTTC. Looking up the rest from reference TRBV30 and TRBJ1-2 gives the full variable domain: SQTIHQWPATLVQPVGSPLSLECTVEGTSNPNLYWYRQAAGRGLQLLFYSVGIGQISSEVPQNLSASRPQDRQFILSSKKLLLSDSGFYLCAWSARRDYGYTFGSGTRLTVV.

The chain uses TRBV30 and TRBJ1-5; possible D gene TRBD1, 6 bases. Germline V gene lookup returns CDR1 GTSNPN and CDR2 SVGIG (reference sequence). The CDR3 has 13 amino acids. The V end was cut by 2 bases, the J end by 6 bases, with 11 bases between. This chain's CDR3 is CAWSQGGIQPQHF. DNA for the CDR3: TGTGCCTGGAGTCAAGGGGGTATTCAGCCCCAGCATTTT.

This clone was detected only a few times. As DNA, the CDR3 is TGTGCCAGCAGCTTTCTTCGACAGGGGGGGACAGATACGCAGTATTTT. Protein product: CASSFLRQGGTDTQYF. The gene calls are TRBV7-2 and TRBJ2-3, with 9 bases aligning to TRBD1. V gave up 3 bases and J gave up 3 bases; unmatched junction bases: 7. CDR1 is SGHTA and CDR2 is FQGNSA in the germline V gene. There are 16 residues in the CDR3.

The chain uses TRBV11-2 and TRBJ2-3; 8 nucleotides align to TRBD1. Germline V lookup: CDR1 SGHAT, CDR2 FQNNGV. This CDR3 contains 18 residues. V was clipped by 3 bases and J by 5 bases; unmatched bases: 16. The CDR3 loop reads CASSFSGGQGGGIDTQYF. The CDR3 nucleotides read TGTGCCAGCAGCTTCTCCGGAGGACAGGGAGGCGGGATAGATACGCAGTATTTT.

The chain links TRBV28 to TRBJ1-1; 11 nucleotides agree with TRBD1. This CDR3 region has 16 residues. Germline V gene data show CDR1 as MDHEN and CDR2 as SYDVKM. J gave up 5 bases and V 2 bases, and 7 bases lay outside the gene matches. The CDR3 spells CASSLKAGTGGTEAFF. The CDR3 coding sequence is TGTGCCAGCAGTTTAAAAGCCGGGACAGGGGGAACTGAAGCTTTCTTT.

The chain joins TRBV6-5 to TRBJ2-2, with 9 bases identical to TRBD2. Unmatched junction bases numbered 4, after V lost 6 bases and J lost 5 bases. This CDR3 is built from 14 residues. CDR1 and CDR2 (germline): MNHEY, SVGAGI. The CDR3 region is CASSTTSGTGELFF. The CDR3 DNA is TGTGCCAGCAGCACCACTAGCGGGACCGGGGAGCTGTTTTTT.

This clone was found a few times. V usage is TRBV18 and J usage is TRBJ2-5, with 7 bases aligning to TRBD2. The CDR3 runs to 12 residues. Germline lookup yields CDR1 KGHSH and CDR2 LQKENI. Trimming took 6 bases from V and 5 from J; bases not matched to a gene: 3. CDR3 amino acids: CASSGGDETQYF. Here the CDR3 DNA reads TGTGCCAGCTCGGGGGGGGACGAGACCCAGTACTTC. The entire variable domain, with the rest obtained from reference TRBV18 and TRBJ2-5, is as follows: NAGVMQNPRHLVRRRGQEARLRCSPMKGHSHVYWYRQLPEEGLKFMVYLQKENIIDESGMPKERFSAEFPKEGPSILRIQQVVRGDSAAYFCASSGGDETQYFGPGTRLLVL.

The chain recombines TRBV4-2 with TRBJ2-1; 9 nucleotides align to TRBD1. Germline values: CDR1 LGHNA, CDR2 YNFKEQ. This CDR3 has 14 residues. V gave up 8 bases and J gave up 1 base; unmatched junction bases: 3. The CDR3 nucleotides read TGTGCCAGCGCAGGGACAGGGTCCTACAATGAGCAGTTCTTC. Translation gives CASAGTGSYNEQFF.

The rearrangement uses TRBV6-6 and TRBJ1-2; D is ambiguous. The CDR3 runs 14 residues. Germline CDR1 is MNHNY and CDR2 is SVGAGI (reference sequence). Deletions cut 1 base from V and 4 bases from J, with 10 bases between. The CDR3 bases are TGTGCCAGCAGTTACTTCCCCCCCAGCTATGGCTACACCTTC. It specifies CASSYFPPSYGYTF.

This clone appeared a few times. The chain joins TRBV7-9 to TRBJ1-1; D possibly corresponds to TRBD1 (6 bases). CDR1 is SEHNR, CDR2 FQNEAQ, per germline (reference sequence). The V end was cut by 5 bases, the J end by 1 base, with 8 bases between. This CDR3 spans 13 amino acids. CDR3 bases: TGTGCCAGCAGCAAACAGGGGAACACTGAAGCTTTCTTT. Translation: CASSKQGNTEAFF. Full variable domain (rest looked up from reference TRBV7-9 and TRBJ1-1): DTGVSQNPRHKITKRGQNVTFRCDPISEHNRLYWYRQTLGQGPEFLTYFQNEAQLEKSRLLSDRFSAERPKGSFSTLEIQRTEQGDSAMYLCASSKQGNTEAFFGQGTRLTVV.

The V and J genes are TRBV4-1 and TRBJ1-5; D remains ambiguous. The germline V gene encodes CDR1 MGHRA and CDR2 YSYEKL. This CDR3 comprises 16 residues. Trimming cost V 4 bases and J 0 bases, with 13 bases left between them. CDR3 sequence reads: CASSPGSHYSNQPQHF. The CDR3 DNA sequence: TGCGCCAGCAGCCCCGGGTCCCATTATAGCAATCAGCCCCAGCATTTT.

This clone has a handful of counts. The V call is TRBV4-3, the J call TRBJ1-2, with 10 bases lining up with TRBD1. V gave up 3 bases and J gave up 8 bases; unmatched junction bases: 9. This CDR3 is built from 15 residues. Germline lookup yields CDR1 LGHNA and CDR2 YSLEER. The DNA for the CDR3 is TGCGCCAGCAGCCATGTTGACAGGGGGCGTGGAGGCTACACCTTC. As protein: CASSHVDRGRGGYTF.

The table lists this clone with a few counts. The chain couples TRBV10-3 to TRBJ2-1; a weak D match, TRBD1 (6 bases). The V end was cut by 2 bases, the J end by 5 bases, with 10 bases between. CDR1 is ENHRY and CDR2 is SYGVKD in the germline V gene. This CDR3 comprises 14 residues. This CDR3 reads CAISEQGRDNEQFF. The CDR3 nucleotides read TGTGCCATCAGTGAGCAGGGGCGGGACAATGAGCAGTTCTTC.

A few counts support this clone. The gene calls are TRBV7-9 and TRBJ2-1; 8 bases align to TRBD2. This CDR3 contains 15 residues. The junction had 1 base not matched to a gene; V was cut back by 3 bases and J by 0 bases. Germline CDR1 and CDR2: SEHNR and FQNEAQ (reference sequence). The CDR3 loop reads CASSFSGDSYNEQFF. CDR3 in DNA: TGTGCCAGCAGCTTTAGCGGGGACTCCTACAATGAGCAGTTCTTC.

This chain links TRBV7-3 with TRBJ2-1, with 8 positions matching TRBD2. The CDR3 spans 16 residues. Germline assignment: CDR1 SGHTA and CDR2 FQGTGA. J lost 8 bases, V lost 2 bases, and 11 bases had no gene match. This chain's CDR3 is CASSLQPGGRWDEQFF. The CDR3 DNA reads TGTGCCAGCAGCTTACAACCGGGGGGGCGATGGGATGAGCAGTTCTTC. Together with reference TRBV7-3 and TRBJ2-1, the CDR3 gives the full variable domain: GAGVSQTPSNKVTEKGKYVELRCDPISGHTALYWYRQSLGQGPEFLIYFQGTGAADDSGLPNDRFFAVRPEGSVSTLKIQRTERGDSAVYLCASSLQPGGRWDEQFFGPGTRLTVL.

This clone was found many times. V is TRBV2 and J is TRBJ2-4, with D maybe TRBD2 (5 bases). The V gene lost 8 bases and the J gene lost 5 bases, with 10 bases spanning the gap. CDR1 and CDR2 (germline): SNHLY, FYNNEI. The CDR3 spans 12 residues. Here the CDR3 DNA reads TGTGCCAGCCGCCGAGCGGAAAACATTCAGTACTTC. It encodes CASRRAENIQYF.

V usage is TRBV6-4 and J usage is TRBJ2-3; TRBD1 agrees at 8 bases. After removal of 4 bases from V and 5 bases from J, the junction contained 8 bases not matched to a gene. The CDR3 is 15 amino acids. The germline gives CDR1 MRHNA, CDR2 SNTAGT. CDR3 bases: TGTGCCAGCAGTGCCCAAGGACAGGGCAAAGATACGCAGTATTTT. Its protein is CASSAQGQGKDTQYF.

The chain links TRBV5-1 to TRBJ2-1; 7 bases agree with TRBD1. Germline V CDR1 and CDR2: SGHRS, YFSETQ. The CDR3 runs 14 residues. The ends lost 8 bases at V and 0 bases at J; junction bases unmatched: 5. The CDR3 DNA is TGCGCCAGTTCGGGACAGAGCTCCTACAATGAGCAGTTCTTC. Protein: CASSGQSSYNEQFF.

This clone was counted a few times. This sequence joins TRBV5-4 and TRBJ2-7; 14 nucleotides agree with TRBD2. This CDR3 contains 16 residues. With V trimmed by 3 bases and J by 4 bases, 6 bases remained unmatched. CDR1 and CDR2 from the germline V gene are SGHNT and YYREEE (reference sequence). The CDR3 spells CASSWGLAGAEYEQYF. The CDR3 bases are TGTGCCAGCAGCTGGGGACTAGCGGGAGCCGAGTACGAGCAGTACTTC.

The genes are TRBV27 and TRBJ2-7; D unclear. The CDR3 has 14 residues. CDR1 is MNHEY and CDR2 is SMNVEV in the germline V gene (reference sequence). Trimming shortened V by 6 bases and J by 0 bases, and 12 bases separated the two germline ends. CDR3 DNA: TGTGCCAGCAGGGCACGGGTATCCTCCTACGAGCAGTACTTC. It codes for CASRARVSSYEQYF.

The gene calls are TRBV28 and TRBJ1-4; 10 bases align to TRBD1. The germline V gene has CDR1 MDHEN and CDR2 SYDVKM. CDR3 length: 13 amino acids. Trimming cost V 11 bases and J 5 bases; bases outside gene matches: 5. The CDR3 here is CAGQGDGNEKLFF. For the CDR3, the DNA is TGTGCCGGACAGGGGGACGGGAATGAAAAACTGTTTTTT.

This clone appeared a few times. The chain joins TRBV6-6 to TRBJ2-2; a weak D match, TRBD1 (6 bases). Germline V gene sequence: CDR1 MNHNY, CDR2 SVGAGI (reference sequence). The length of the CDR3 is 15 residues. V was pared by 1 base and J by 4 bases, with 10 bases between. As DNA, the CDR3 is TGTGCCAGCAGTTACTATGGACAGAGCACCGGGGAGCTGTTTTTT. It is translated as CASSYYGQSTGELFF.

V gene TRBV11-2 combines with J gene TRBJ2-6; the D gene is possibly TRBD2 (6 bases). V gave up 3 bases and J gave up 0 bases, with 12 bases separating them. This CDR3 has 17 amino acids. CDR1 and CDR2 from the germline V gene are SGHAT and FQNNGV. This CDR3 reads CASSFGGLYSGANVLTF. The CDR3 DNA is TGTGCCAGCAGCTTCGGAGGGCTGTACTCTGGGGCCAACGTCCTGACTTTC.

The sample holds a few counts of this clone. V usage is TRBV6-5 and J usage is TRBJ2-1; D is perhaps TRBD2 (6 bases). Trimming removed 8 bases at V and 7 bases at J, with 18 bases between. The CDR3 is 14 residues long. Germline V CDR1 and CDR2: MNHEY, SVGAGI. Written as DNA, the CDR3 is TGTGCCAGCCGACCTACGCGGGAAAGGAATGAGCAGTTCTTC. It yields the protein CASRPTRERNEQFF.